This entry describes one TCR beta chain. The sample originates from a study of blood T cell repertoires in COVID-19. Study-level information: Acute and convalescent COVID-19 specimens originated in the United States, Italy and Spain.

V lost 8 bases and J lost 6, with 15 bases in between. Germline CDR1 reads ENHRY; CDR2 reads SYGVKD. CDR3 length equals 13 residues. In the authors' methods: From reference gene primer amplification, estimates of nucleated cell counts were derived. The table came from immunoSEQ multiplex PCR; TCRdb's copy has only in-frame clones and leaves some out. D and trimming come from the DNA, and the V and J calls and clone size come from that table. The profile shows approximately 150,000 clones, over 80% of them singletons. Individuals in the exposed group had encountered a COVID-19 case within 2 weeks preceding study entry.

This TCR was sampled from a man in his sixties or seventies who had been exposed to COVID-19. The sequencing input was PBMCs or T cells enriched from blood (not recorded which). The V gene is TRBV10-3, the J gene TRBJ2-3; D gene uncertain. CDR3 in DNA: TGTGCCATCCGGTCCTCCTTAGAGGATACGCAGTATTTT. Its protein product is CAIRSSLEDTQYF.